This T cell receptor (beta chain) was captured in a study of shared clonotypes between healthy human individuals (TCRdb year 2020). Regarding the complete study: A few men and two women, aged 18 to 49 years, made up the cohort. For each donor, CD4 naive and CD4 memory were each given three plates, CD8 naive was given two plates, and CD8 memory was given one plate. The study deeply sequenced blood TCR repertoires of several healthy adults to estimate repertoire size and the extent of clonotype sharing between individuals. Libraries were prepared and TCR repertoires were sequenced by different laboratories using diverse techniques, in order to increase sequencing depth and limit assay-specific biases. Per donor, leukapheresis produced somewhere between about 0.8 and 9.5 billion PBMCs. Points the paper makes about the study in general: Sharing across a few donors was observed for about 5% of naive CD4, less than 4% of naive CD8, 2.3% of memory CD4, and around 0.4% of memory CD8 clonotypes. Compared with non-shared clonotypes, the clonotypes found in all four sorted-subset donors had higher generation probabilities. Rarefaction of sorted-subset datasets indicated incomplete sequencing despite the large sequencing depth. Only blood was sampled, and tissue TCR repertoires likely differ from those in blood. Naive subsets generally had larger estimated clonotype richness than memory subsets. Because the study included a small number of donors, the genetic and exposure-history diversity represented was limited. Based on pairwise subsampling, the degree of clonotype sharing among donors was expected to be affected by sequencing depth.

On this clone: Its target antigen remains unknown. Base quality data are lacking; no much larger clone is found one base away.

Using the deep immunoSEQ assay, multiplex PCR amplified TCR CDR3 regions from genomic DNA. For each cell subset, the extracted genomic DNA was distributed evenly across all wells of several immunoSEQ 96-well plates, and each plate served as one replicate. For sorted subsets, about 210 ng of genomic DNA, equivalent to 25,000 to 35,000 T cell genomes, went into each replicate PCR. Purified libraries were quantified with a Qubit 3.0 fluorometer, sized on a Bioanalyzer 2100, and re-quantified with the KAPA Library Quantification kit. Every immunoSEQ 96-well plate was sequenced on a dedicated single-read 150-cycle Illumina NextSeq 550 flow cell. Per the original workflow: The immunoSEQ output contained only junctional sequences without quality scores, so filtering could not match that applied to full-length reads. To assign V/J genes and CDR3, sequences were annotated using PyIR, a Python wrapper for IgBLAST v1.9, with IMGT germline references. Reads were removed for weak V/J assignments (E-value above 1e-6), missing CDR3, stop codons, out-of-frame junctions, or ambiguous translated residues. V3J clonotypes were defined as sequences sharing the same inferred V gene, J gene, and CDR3 amino acid sequence. To compute the percentage overlap between repertoires, the number of shared unique clonotypes was divided by the size of the smaller repertoire. Repertoire richness was assessed with RTK rarefaction, the Chao1 estimator, and Recon v2.1 estimates of unobserved clonotypes. For all TCRbeta clonotypes obtained by the gDNA method from a handful of donors, generation probabilities were computed with OLGA. Sourced from immuneACCESS, this table was stored by TCRdb with only in-frame sequences that have V and J called. A share of the clones is absent; for the studies checked, an unresolved V gene accounts for under half, and the remainder has no known explanation. Clonal size and the V and J genes are those of that table, whereas D and trimming came from the DNA. A total of 2.3 million or so clones appear in this sample, approximately 95% of them only once. The ten largest clones represent 0.39% of the sample.

Healthy HIV-negative adults with no recently reported acute infections or vaccinations were included as donors. Every donor was a Caucasian adult residing in Nashville, Tennessee, USA. CD4+ T cells were enriched by magnetic negative selection, after which naive cells were positively selected on CD45RA and the negative fraction was taken as the memory subset. Blood was obtained by leukapheresis, after which PBMCs were separated by Ficoll-Histopaque density gradient centrifugation and cryopreserved in liquid nitrogen vapor phase. Analytical flow cytometry was used to check the purity and quantity of every magnetically sorted T cell population. From each sorted fraction, genomic DNA was isolated and quantified by UV absorbance on a Nanodrop 2000c. Including cysteine and phenylalanine, the CDR3 has 14 amino acids. The kept DNA is CDR3 alone, 42 bases in frame from the first base. The germline V gene encodes CDR1 MNHEY and CDR2 SMNVEV (reference sequence). V is clipped by 4 bases and J by 4 bases, and the sequence between their germline boundaries is 14 bases long.

The sequence is built from TRBV27 and TRBJ2-7; D gene: possibly TRBD2, on 5 matching bases. The sample was naive CD4+ T cells from PBMCs. Sample cell subset or site, as interpreted from the label and publication: CD45RA+ positively selected. The TCR comes from a man younger than 30 in good health. Some clones in this sample may be carry-over from other donors' samples. CDR3 protein: CASSYLGSKYEQYF. The DNA is as follows: TGTGCCAGCAGTTATCTGGGGAGTAAGTACGAGCAGTACTTC.